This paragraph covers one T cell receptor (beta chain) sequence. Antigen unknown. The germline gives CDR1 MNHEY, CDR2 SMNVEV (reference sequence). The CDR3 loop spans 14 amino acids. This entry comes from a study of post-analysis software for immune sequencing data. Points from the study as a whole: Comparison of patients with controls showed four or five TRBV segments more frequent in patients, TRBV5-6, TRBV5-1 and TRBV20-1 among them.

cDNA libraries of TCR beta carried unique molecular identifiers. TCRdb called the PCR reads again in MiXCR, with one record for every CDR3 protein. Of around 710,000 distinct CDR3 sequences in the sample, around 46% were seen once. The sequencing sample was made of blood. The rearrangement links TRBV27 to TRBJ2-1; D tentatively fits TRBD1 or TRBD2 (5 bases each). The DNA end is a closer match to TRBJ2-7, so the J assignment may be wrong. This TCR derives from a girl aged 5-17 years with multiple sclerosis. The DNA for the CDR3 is TGTGCCAGCAGTCCTTCCCTTTCTTGGGGGGAGCAGTACTTC. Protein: CASSPSLSWGEQYF.